The clone carrying this T cell receptor (beta chain) was detected only a few times. Using a J-beta primer mix together with a sample-barcoded 5' primer, a second PCR was run for roughly 6 to 12 cycles. Each TCR beta cDNA got a 12-nucleotide random molecular identifier. Every individual sample yielded 2.5 million or more paired-end reads (each containing CDR3). TCRdb fed the 5' RACE reads into MiXCR, producing one record per CDR3 protein. Here the sample spans around 1.7 million distinct CDR3 sequences, 28% being singletons. The data belong to a study of blood T cells in healthy people across ages. The germline V gene has CDR1 SQVTM and CDR2 ANQGSEA. The CDR3 length is 15 residues. The V end was cut by 6 bases, the J end by 1 base, with 18 bases between.

The genes are TRBV29-1 and TRBJ1-2; weak D call: TRBD1 (5 bases). The source of this sequence is a woman aged 25 to 39 in good health. Sequenced sample: blood. The CDR3 here is CSVEGKGRLNYGYTF. CDR3 bases: TGCAGCGTCGAGGGCAAGGGACGACTTAACTATGGCTACACCTTC.